This T cell receptor (beta chain) was retrieved from a study of CD8+ T cells in alopecia areata. Study-wide background: Percentage of affected scalp area was the basis on which treated patients' severity was scored.

For this clone: What it recognizes is unknown.

Trimming removed 3 bases from V and 1 base from J; junction bases left unmatched: 6. Germline values: CDR1 SGHRS, CDR2 YFSETQ. CDR3 length: 16 residues. Treatment indicated: oral pan-JAK inhibitor, 5-10 mg twice daily. The study team obtained lesional scalp punch biopsies and peripheral blood from alopecia areata patients. General observations from the study: Treatment with tofacitinib significantly lowered scalp clonality and reduced expanded CD8+ clones among the top 100. Uncertain still, given a single nonresponder, is whether baseline CD8+ expansion links to response.

The sequencing template was cDNA reverse transcribed from extracted RNA. The table came from immunoSEQ multiplex PCR; TCRdb's copy has only in-frame clones and leaves some out. The sample yields roughly 230,000 clones, around 43% seen once. The chain couples TRBV5-1 to TRBJ2-3, with TRBD2 matching over 9 bases. The receptor was derived from a human donor with alopecia areata. Sequencing used CD4+ T cells sorted from blood, obtained at approximately week 36, from a patient treated with tofacitinib. CDR3 sequence: CASSWGLASGTDTQYF. The CDR3 DNA is TGCGCCAGCAGCTGGGGACTAGCAAGTGGCACAGATACGCAGTATTTT. Looking up the rest from reference TRBV5-1 and TRBJ2-3 gives the full variable domain: KAGVTQTPRYLIKTRGQQVTLSCSPISGHRSVSWYQQTPGQGLQFLFEYFSETQRNKGNFPGRFSGRQFSNSRSEMNVSTLELGDSALYLCASSWGLASGTDTQYFGPGTRLTVL.